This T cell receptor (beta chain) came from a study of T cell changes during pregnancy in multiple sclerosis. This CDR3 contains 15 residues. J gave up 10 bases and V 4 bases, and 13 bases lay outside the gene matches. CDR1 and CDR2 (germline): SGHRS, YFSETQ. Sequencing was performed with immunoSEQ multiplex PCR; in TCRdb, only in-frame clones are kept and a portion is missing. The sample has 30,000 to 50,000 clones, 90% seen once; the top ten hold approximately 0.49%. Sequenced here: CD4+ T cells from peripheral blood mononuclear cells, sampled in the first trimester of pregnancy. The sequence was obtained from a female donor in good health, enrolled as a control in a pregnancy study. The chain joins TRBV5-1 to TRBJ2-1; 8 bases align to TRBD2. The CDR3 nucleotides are TGCGCCAGCAGCCCTACCACGGGGGGGCCAGGAGAGCAGTTCTTC. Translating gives CASSPTTGGPGEQFF.